The 7 T cell receptor beta chains listed next were all sequenced from one sample in a study of memory B cells and T cells in multiple sclerosis. No antigen has been identified for these receptors. The method was immunoSEQ multiplex PCR; TCRdb's version includes in-frame clones alone and lacks a portion of them. The table records 35,000 to 55,000 clones, more than 65% of them present only once. Stimulus-free culture yielded autoproliferating CFSE-dim and non-proliferating CFSE-high T cells, each sequenced separately. Pooled replicate wells came from around 5x10^7 CFSE-labeled PBMCs cultured 7 days without stimulus. Material: PBMCs from blood kept in culture. All receptors come from a human donor with multiple sclerosis.

This clone appeared a single time. At one of its ends the junction is not consistent with the germline gene, which may arise from a read error. The sample contains more than one DNA sequence encoding this CDR3. J is TRBJ1-4 and V is TRBV28; a weak D match, TRBD1 (6 bases). The CDR3 length is 14 residues. Germline V gives CDR1 MDHEN, CDR2 SYDVKM. CDR3 in DNA: TGTGCCAGCAAGGTCGGGACACCGAATGAGAAACTGTTTTTT. It specifies CASKVGTPNEKLFF.

This rearrangement joins TRBV4-3 to TRBJ1-1; D might be TRBD1 (5 bases). V lost 3 bases and J lost 0, with 14 bases in between. There are 16 residues in the CDR3. Germline lookup yields CDR1 LGHNA and CDR2 YSLEER. The chain's CDR3 is CASSHSRPGVNTEAFF. The CDR3 DNA is TGCGCCAGCAGCCATAGTCGTCCGGGGGTGAACACTGAAGCTTTCTTT.

A few counts support this clone. The genes are TRBV10-3 and TRBJ2-7; D perhaps matches TRBD1 (5 bases). Germline CDR1 is ENHRY and CDR2 is SYGVKD. This CDR3 region has 15 residues. The V and J ends lost 5 bases and 2 bases respectively, with 16 bases between them. CDR3: CAISSPPQGTYEQYF. DNA for the CDR3: TGTGCCATCAGTTCCCCTCCGCAGGGCACCTACGAGCAGTACTTC.

The chain combines TRBV7-3 with TRBJ2-3, with D perhaps matching TRBD2 (6 bases). This CDR3 contains 14 residues. Germline lookup yields CDR1 SGHTA and CDR2 FQGTGA. V dropped 6 bases and J dropped 2 bases, with 12 bases sitting between them. The CDR3 DNA reads as TGTGCCAGCAGTTCGGGACTCCCCACAGATACGCAGTATTTT. Encoded protein: CASSSGLPTDTQYF.

V is TRBV21-1 and J is TRBJ2-6; the listed D gene, TRBD1, was not tested against the DNA. TRBV21-1 is marked as a pseudogene. The CDR3 has 19 amino acids. CDR3 sequence: CASSTTVRTGGSGANVLTF. The CDR3, as DNA: TGTGCCAGCAGCACTACCGTCCGGACAGGGGGCTCTGGGGCCAACGTCCTGACTTTC.

The chain recombines TRBV6-6 with TRBJ1-4; a possible D gene is TRBD1 (5 bases). CDR3 length equals 16 residues. V lost 4 bases and J 0 bases, leaving 12 bases between the germline ends. Per the germline V gene, CDR1 is MNHNY and CDR2 is SVGAGI (reference sequence). The CDR3 reads CASSFLPTATNEKLFF. The CDR3 nucleotides read TGTGCCAGCAGTTTCCTTCCGACAGCAACTAATGAAAAACTGTTTTTT.

This clone was found a few times. V usage is TRBV4-3 and J usage is TRBJ1-4; no clear D gene. The germline V gene encodes CDR1 LGHNA and CDR2 YSLEER. The CDR3 has 12 amino acids. The V end was cut by 1 base, the J end by 7 bases, with 4 bases between. The CDR3 DNA follows: TGCGCCAGCAGCCAAGGAGGTGAAAAACTGTTTTTT. Protein sequence: CASSQGGEKLFF.